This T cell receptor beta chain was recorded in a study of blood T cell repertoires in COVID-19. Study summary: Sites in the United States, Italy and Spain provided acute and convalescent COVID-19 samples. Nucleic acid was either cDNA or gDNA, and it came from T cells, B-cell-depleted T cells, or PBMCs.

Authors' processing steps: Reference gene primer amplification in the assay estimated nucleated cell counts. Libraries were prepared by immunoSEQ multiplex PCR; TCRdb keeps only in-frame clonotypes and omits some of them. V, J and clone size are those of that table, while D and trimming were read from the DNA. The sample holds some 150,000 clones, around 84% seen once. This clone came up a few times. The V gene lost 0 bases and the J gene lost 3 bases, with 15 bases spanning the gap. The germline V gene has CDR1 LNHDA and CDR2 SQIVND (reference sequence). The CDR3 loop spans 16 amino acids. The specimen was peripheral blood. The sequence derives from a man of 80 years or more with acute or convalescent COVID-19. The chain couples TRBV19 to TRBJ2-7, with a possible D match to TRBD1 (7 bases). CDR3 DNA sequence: TGTGCCAGTAGTATAGAGTGGCAGGGGGGTGGCTACGAGCAGTACTTC. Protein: CASSIEWQGGGYEQYF. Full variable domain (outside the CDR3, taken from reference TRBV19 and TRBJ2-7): DGGITQSPKYLFRKEGQNVTLSCEQNLNHDAMYWYRQDPGQGLRLIYYSQIVNDFQKGDIAEGYSVSREKKESFPLTVTSAQKNPTAFYLCASSIEWQGGGYEQYFGPGTRLTVT.